This T cell receptor beta chain was sequenced during a study of beta chain features in type 1 diabetes. As for the study in general: The patients were much like the healthy donors in age, gender and cell yields. All of the samples together had 85 million to 130 million sorted cells examined. Findings and limits, study-wide: Shortening of TCRB CDR3s, moderate but significant, appeared in all four CD4+ subsets of Type 1 diabetes patients.

The isolated RNA, all of it, was reverse transcribed, so expressed TCRB transcripts were what got sequenced. Using immunoSEQ multiplex PCR, the repertoire was profiled, and TCRdb retains in-frame clones only, with some absent. Among approximately 140,000 clones, around 10% were seen once, and the ten largest hold approximately 0.7%. This clone occurred a few times. Its antigen is still unknown. CDR1 is SNHLY, CDR2 FYNNEI, per germline. The ends were cut back, 5 bases at V and 15 bases at J, with 14 bases in the middle. The CDR3 sequence is 12 residues long. Markers CD45RO/CCR7/CD25/CD127/CD95/CD27 served to sort CD4+ naive, central memory, regulatory and stem cell-like memory cells. The authors obtained over 98% purity in all sorted populations.

The sequence was collected from a man aged 25-45 years with type 1 diabetes. The chain uses TRBV2 and TRBJ1-6; D is unresolved. The sample comprised central memory CD4+ T cells from blood. The CDR3 coding sequence is TGTGCCAGCAGTTTAGATATTCACCACCTCCACTTT. It yields the protein CASSLDIHHLHF.